Presented here are 10 T cell receptor beta chains from one specimen sequenced in a study of T cells after posttransplantation cyclophosphamide. Profiling relied on immunoSEQ multiplex PCR, and the TCRdb table lists in-frame clones only, not all of them. The sample holds under 75,000 clones, 93% seen once. The specimen was PBMCs. The receptors here all came from a woman in her 30s in good health and a related stem cell transplant donor.

This chain links TRBV5-1 with TRBJ1-1, with D tentatively TRBD1 (6 bases). V lost 1 base and J lost 2, with 12 bases in between. The CDR3 consists of 15 residues. Germline lookup yields CDR1 SGHRS and CDR2 YFSETQ. CDR3 residues: CASSLNLGQNTEAFF. The CDR3 nucleotides are TGCGCCAGCAGCTTGAATTTGGGACAAAACACTGAAGCTTTCTTT.

This rearrangement joins TRBV12-5 to TRBJ2-3, with D uncertain. The CDR3 contains 14 residues. Between the trimmed V and J ends, which lost 1 base and 2 bases, there was a span of 7 bases. Germline lookup yields CDR1 LGHNT and CDR2 FRNRAP. CDR3 sequence: CASGLGGFTDTQYF. The CDR3, as DNA: TGTGCTAGTGGTTTGGGGGGTTTCACAGATACGCAGTATTTT.

The chain couples TRBV19 to TRBJ1-2; possible D gene TRBD1, 6 bases. V lost 5 bases and J 4 bases, leaving 17 bases between the germline ends. Germline loops: CDR1 LNHDA, CDR2 SQIVND (reference sequence). The CDR3 covers 15 residues. In DNA, the CDR3 is TGTGCCAGTAGTTGGGACATTGCGTTGGGCTATGGCTACACCTTC. Protein product: CASSWDIALGYGYTF.

This chain links TRBV6-5 with TRBJ2-3; D perhaps matches TRBD1 (6 bases). V lost 7 bases and J lost 0, with 11 bases in between. The CDR3 spans 14 residues. Germline V lookup: CDR1 MNHEY, CDR2 SVGAGI. The CDR3 reads CASKQTGSTDTQYF. CDR3 DNA: TGTGCCAGCAAACAGACAGGAAGCACAGATACGCAGTATTTT.

This chain joins TRBV19 and TRBJ1-5; D not certain. This CDR3 is 13 amino acids long. Trimming removed 0 bases at V and 6 bases at J, with 6 bases between. CDR1 is LNHDA, CDR2 SQIVND, per germline (reference sequence). CDR3 DNA sequence: TGTGCCAGTAGTATAGATCTAATTCAGCCCCAGCATTTT. Its protein product is CASSIDLIQPQHF.

This chain links TRBV7-2 with TRBJ2-2; D uncertain. Per germline, CDR1 SGHTA and CDR2 FQGNSA. The CDR3 sequence is 14 residues long. The V end was cut by 3 bases, the J end by 1 base, with 6 bases between. CDR3 nucleotide sequence: TGTGCCAGCAGCTTTGGGCGGAACACCGGGGAGCTGTTTTTT. Residues: CASSFGRNTGELFF.

V and J are TRBV6-6 and TRBJ2-3; 7 bases agree with TRBD1. V trimming: 2 bases; J trimming: 1 base; junction bases outside the gene matches: 3. Germline V gene lookup returns CDR1 MNHNY and CDR2 SVGAGI (reference sequence). CDR3 length: 15 amino acids. The CDR3: CASSYKGAGTDTQYF. The CDR3 nucleotides are TGTGCCAGCAGTTACAAGGGGGCAGGCACAGATACGCAGTATTTT.

As for this clone: The same CDR3 is also encoded by other DNA sequences in this sample. The V call is TRBV6-5, the J call TRBJ1-2; 10 bases map to TRBD1. After removal of 2 bases from V and 4 bases from J, the junction contained 4 bases not matched to a gene. The CDR3 contains 15 residues. CDR1 MNHEY and CDR2 SVGAGI come from the germline V gene. The CDR3 loop is CASSYRGQGSYGYTF. CDR3 in DNA: TGTGCCAGCAGTTACCGGGGACAGGGGTCCTATGGCTACACCTTC.

The chain links TRBV19 to TRBJ1-1; D is undetermined. Trimming cost V 6 bases and J 4 bases, with 18 bases left between them. CDR1 is LNHDA and CDR2 is SQIVND in the germline V gene (reference sequence). This CDR3 is built from 15 residues. DNA for the CDR3: TGTGCCAGTAGAGCCATAGGGAATTCCCCCACTGAAGCTTTCTTT. It yields the protein CASRAIGNSPTEAFF.

CDR3: CATDTGEQFF. The CDR3 coding sequence is TGTGCCACAGACACCGGTGAGCAGTTCTTC. This chain connects TRBV25-1 to TRBJ2-1, with no clear D. This CDR3 contains 10 residues. Trimming left V 10 bases short and J 9 bases short, with 10 bases between. Germline values: CDR1 MGHDK, CDR2 SYGVNS.